These 10 T cell receptor beta chains were all obtained from the same sample, sequenced in a study of T-cell reconstitution after alpha-beta-depleted transplantation in children. Unique molecular identifiers featured in how the TCRbeta library was prepared. TCRdb passed the PCR reads through MiXCR, listing each CDR3 protein once. The sample has 700,000 to 950,000 distinct CDR3 sequences, roughly 15% seen once. Sequenced material: PBMCs, mostly from graft donor cells, taken 360 days after TCRalphabeta/CD19-depleted stem cell transplant. These receptor sequences come from a male patient between 5 and 17 years old who had a stem cell transplant for acute lymphoblastic leukemia, so the T cells may come from the graft donor.

The CDR3 sequence is CASSLEQAVDYGYTF. Written as DNA, the CDR3 is TGTGCCAGCAGCTTAGAACAGGCGGTAGACTATGGCTACACCTTC. V usage is TRBV7-9 and J usage is TRBJ1-2, with TRBD1 as a possible D gene (5 bases). The V gene lost 1 base and the J gene lost 3 bases, with 12 bases spanning the gap. The CDR3 is 15 residues long. The germline V gene has CDR1 SEHNR and CDR2 FQNEAQ (reference sequence).

This clonotype was counted at least ten times. The chain recombines TRBV12-3 or TRBV12-4 with TRBJ2-1; 9 bases line up with TRBD1. V lost 6 bases, J lost 6 bases, and 3 bases stayed unmatched. CDR3 length equals 13 residues. As DNA, the CDR3 is TGTGCCAGCAGGCGGACAGGGGTCAATGAGCAGTTCTTC. Amino acids: CASRRTGVNEQFF.

This clonotype has only a few counts. This rearrangement joins TRBV19 to TRBJ1-6, with TRBD1 matching over 9 bases. Germline CDR1 LNHDA, CDR2 SQIVND (reference sequence). The CDR3 runs 15 residues. After removal of 9 bases from V and 10 bases from J, the junction contained 13 bases not matched to a gene. The CDR3 DNA reads as TGTGCCAGCGCTTTGGTCGGGACAGGGAACTCACCCCTCCACTTT. Amino acids: CASALVGTGNSPLHF.

This clonotype showed up just a few times. CDR3 residues: CASSFRLAGVVDTQYF. The CDR3, as DNA: TGTGCCAGCAGTTTTCGACTAGCGGGAGTAGTAGATACGCAGTATTTT. The V and J genes are TRBV12-3 or TRBV12-4 and TRBJ2-3; 12 nucleotides agree with TRBD2. The V and J ends lost 3 bases and 5 bases, in that order; junction bases with no gene match: 6. The CDR3 extends over 16 amino acids.

This chain joins TRBV19 and TRBJ2-1; D is possibly TRBD2 (7 bases). The CDR3 runs to 15 residues. Per germline, CDR1 LNHDA and CDR2 SQIVND (reference sequence). V lost 6 bases, J lost 8 bases, and 20 bases lay in between. The CDR3 DNA is TGTGCCAGTAGGATCAACAGGGCGGGGAGGGATGAGCAGTTCTTC. It specifies CASRINRAGRDEQFF.

A few counts support this clonotype. CDR3: CASSGTSGDRYNEQFF. As DNA, the CDR3 is TGCGCCAGCAGCGGTACTAGCGGGGATCGTTACAATGAGCAGTTCTTC. The V call is TRBV5-1, the J call TRBJ2-1; 10 nucleotides align to TRBD2. This CDR3 contains 16 residues. The V segment lost 4 bases and the J segment 4 bases; nucleotides outside the gene matches: 8. Germline lookup yields CDR1 SGHRS and CDR2 YFSETQ.

The CDR3 sequence is CASSSRDRPPLGANVLTF. As DNA, the CDR3 is TGTGCCAGCAGCTCCCGGGACAGGCCCCCACTAGGGGCCAACGTCCTGACTTTC. The V and J genes are TRBV9 and TRBJ2-6; 8 bases are shared with TRBD1. Losses at the gene ends were 4 bases for V and 4 bases for J; bases not matched to a gene: 13. The germline V gene encodes CDR1 SGDLS and CDR2 YYNGEE. The CDR3 spans 18 residues.

This chain links TRBV7-6 with TRBJ2-3, with 8 positions matching TRBD1. CDR1 SGHVS and CDR2 FNYEAQ come from the germline V gene. The J segment lost 4 bases and the V segment lost 4 bases, leaving 7 bases of the junction unmatched. The CDR3 is made up of 15 amino acids. CDR3 DNA: TGTGCCAGCAGCTCAAACAGGGGGATGGCAGATACGCAGTATTTT. Its protein is CASSSNRGMADTQYF.

The V and J genes are TRBV7-2 and TRBJ2-1; 8 bases fit TRBD2. CDR1 is SGHTA, CDR2 FQGNSA, per germline. CDR3 size: 17 residues. V shed 6 bases and J 8 bases; nucleotides not matched to a gene: 18. CDR3 sequence (DNA): TGTGCCAGCAGTTCTATAGCGGGAATCTCCACTCTGGATGAGCAGTTCTTC. Translated: CASSSIAGISTLDEQFF.

The chain employs TRBV29-1 and TRBJ2-5; possible D gene TRBD1, 6 bases. The germline V gene encodes CDR1 SQVTM and CDR2 ANQGSEA. Trimming took 7 bases from V and 4 from J, leaving 10 bases between them. The CDR3 contains 11 residues. CDR3: CSAPGVETQYF. CDR3 nucleotides: TGCAGCGCCCCAGGGGTAGAGACCCAGTACTTC.